A single T cell receptor beta chain is shown here with its context. In the authors' workflow: Using reference gene primer amplification, nucleated cell counts were estimated. Sequencing used immunoSEQ multiplex PCR; TCRdb keeps in-frame clones, though not all of them. Clone size and V and J calls were adopted from that table, with D and trimming inferred from the DNA. The sample comprises roughly 330,000 clones, over 75% of which are singletons, and about 5% rests with the top ten. The sample belongs to a study of blood T cell repertoires in COVID-19. Background on the study: Samples came from the United States, Italy and Spain, spanning acute and convalescent COVID-19.

V trimming: 5 bases; J trimming: 1 base; junction bases outside the gene matches: 7. Germline CDR1 and CDR2: LNHDA and SQIVND (reference sequence). The CDR3 has 15 amino acids. For recovered donors of Cohort 3, there were two negative PCRs, clearance, or symptom resolution. The chain is built from TRBV19 and TRBJ2-7; 8 bases are a match to TRBD1. Material: PBMCs or T cells enriched from blood (not recorded which). The source of this sequence is a woman aged 25 to 39 who had recovered from COVID-19. The CDR3 bases are TGTGCCAGTAGTGATGCCGGGACAGGATCCTACGAGCAGTACTTC. Translated: CASSDAGTGSYEQYF. Supplemented by reference TRBV19 and TRBJ2-7, the full variable domain reads DGGITQSPKYLFRKEGQNVTLSCEQNLNHDAMYWYRQDPGQGLRLIYYSQIVNDFQKGDIAEGYSVSREKKESFPLTVTSAQKNPTAFYLCASSDAGTGSYEQYFGPGTRLTVT.